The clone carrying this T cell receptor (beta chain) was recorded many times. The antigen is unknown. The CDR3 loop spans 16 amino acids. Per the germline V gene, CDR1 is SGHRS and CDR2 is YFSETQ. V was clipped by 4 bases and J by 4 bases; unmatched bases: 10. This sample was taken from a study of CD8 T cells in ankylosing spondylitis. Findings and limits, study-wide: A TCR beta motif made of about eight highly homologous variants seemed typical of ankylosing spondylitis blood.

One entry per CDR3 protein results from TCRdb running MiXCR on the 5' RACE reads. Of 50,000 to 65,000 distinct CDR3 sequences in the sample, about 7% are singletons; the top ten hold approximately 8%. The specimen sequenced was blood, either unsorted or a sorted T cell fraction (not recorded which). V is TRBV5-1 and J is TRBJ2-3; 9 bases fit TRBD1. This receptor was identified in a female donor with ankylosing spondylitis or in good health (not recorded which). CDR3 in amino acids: CASSQQGANPADTQYF. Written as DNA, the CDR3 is TGCGCCAGCAGCCAACAGGGGGCGAATCCGGCAGATACGCAGTATTTT.